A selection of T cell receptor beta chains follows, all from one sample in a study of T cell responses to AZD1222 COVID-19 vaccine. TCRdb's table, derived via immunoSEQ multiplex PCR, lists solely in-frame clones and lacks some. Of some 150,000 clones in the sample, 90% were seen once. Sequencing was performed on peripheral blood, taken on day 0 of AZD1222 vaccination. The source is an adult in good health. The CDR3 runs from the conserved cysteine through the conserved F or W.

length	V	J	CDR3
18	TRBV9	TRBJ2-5	CASSVGPPDRANRETQYF
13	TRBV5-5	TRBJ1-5	CASSPAPDQPQHF
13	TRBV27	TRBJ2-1	CASSWGSGVEQFF
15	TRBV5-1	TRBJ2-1	CASSFGQRFYNEQFF
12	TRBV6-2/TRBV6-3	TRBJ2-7	CASSVSSYEQYF
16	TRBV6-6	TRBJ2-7	CASSYVFGTGINEQYF
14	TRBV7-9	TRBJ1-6	CASSFEYVNSPLHF
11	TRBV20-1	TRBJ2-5	CSASVGETQYF
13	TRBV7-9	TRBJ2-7	CASSSRGLYEQYF
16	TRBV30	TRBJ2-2	CAWSVLPSAPTGELFF
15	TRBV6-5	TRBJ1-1	CASSYTDNMNTEAFF
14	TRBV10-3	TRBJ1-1	CAISDAQGDLRAFF
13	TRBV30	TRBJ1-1	CAWSVGLNTEAFF
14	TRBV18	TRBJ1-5	CASSPYRDVQPQHF
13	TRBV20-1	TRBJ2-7	CSASEDSNYEQYF
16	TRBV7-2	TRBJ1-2	CASSLAVGGTNYGYTF
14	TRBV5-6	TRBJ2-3	CASSLVGPTDTQYF
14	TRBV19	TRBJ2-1	CASSGLAGVEEQFF
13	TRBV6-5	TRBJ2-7	CASRGGSSYEQYF
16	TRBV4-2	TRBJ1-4	CASSSGEGPTNEKLFF
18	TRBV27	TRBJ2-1	CASSQKTIIGPKNNEQFF
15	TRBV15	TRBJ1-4	CATSITGGGNEKLFF
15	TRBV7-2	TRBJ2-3	CASSYAPSRTDTQYF
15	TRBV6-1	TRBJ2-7	CASSEETSGSYEQYF
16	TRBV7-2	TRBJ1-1	CASTLAGPPGNTEAFF
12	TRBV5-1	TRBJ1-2	CASSSPLGGYTF
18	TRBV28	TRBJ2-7	CASTTPGLAGGPSYEQYF
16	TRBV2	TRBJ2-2	CASSESRGRSTGELFF
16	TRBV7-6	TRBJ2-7	CASSLGPASGTYEQYF
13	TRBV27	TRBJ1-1	CASSSWGVTEAFF
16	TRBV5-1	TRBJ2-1	CASSWTSGGILDEQFF
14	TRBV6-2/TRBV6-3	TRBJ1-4	CASSYSTTNEKLFF
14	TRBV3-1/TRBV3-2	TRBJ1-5	CASSQAGTNQPQHF
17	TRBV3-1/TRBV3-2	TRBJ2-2	CASSQEKHSSNTGELFF
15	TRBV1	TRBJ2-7	CTSSQDRRGEYEQYF
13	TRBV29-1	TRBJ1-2	CSVEGPSNYGYTF
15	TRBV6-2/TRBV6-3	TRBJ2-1	CASSFLATTRDEQFF
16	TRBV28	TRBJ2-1	CASSFQGAGIHNEQFF
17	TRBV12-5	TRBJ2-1	CASGLGLSGTGSDEQFF
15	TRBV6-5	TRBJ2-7	CASSYVGGSTYEQYF
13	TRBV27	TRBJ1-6	CASSSTGISPLHF
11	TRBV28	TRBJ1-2	CVARSNYGYTF
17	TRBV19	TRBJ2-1	CASSRGTSGRPYNEQFF
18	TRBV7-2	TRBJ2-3	CASSLFLGLAGATDTQYF
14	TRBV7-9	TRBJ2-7	CASSLNRGFYEQYF